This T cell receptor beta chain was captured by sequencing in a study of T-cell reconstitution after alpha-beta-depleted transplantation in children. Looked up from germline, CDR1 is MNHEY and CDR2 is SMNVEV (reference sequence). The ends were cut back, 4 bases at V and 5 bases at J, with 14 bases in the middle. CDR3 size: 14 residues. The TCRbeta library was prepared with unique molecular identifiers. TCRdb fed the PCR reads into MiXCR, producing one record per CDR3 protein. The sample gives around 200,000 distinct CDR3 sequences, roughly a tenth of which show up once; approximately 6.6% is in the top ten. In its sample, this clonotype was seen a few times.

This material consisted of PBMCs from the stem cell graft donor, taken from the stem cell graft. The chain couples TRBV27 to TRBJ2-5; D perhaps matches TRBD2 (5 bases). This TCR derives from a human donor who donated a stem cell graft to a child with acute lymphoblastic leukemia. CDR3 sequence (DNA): TGTGCCAGCAGTTCTTACGGTGCGGGCGAGACCCAGTACTTC. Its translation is CASSSYGAGETQYF.